The 20 T cell receptor beta chains presented below share a single source sample, sequenced in a study of blood T cell repertoires in COVID-19. Only in-frame clones appear in the TCRdb table, and some are missing; sequencing was by immunoSEQ multiplex PCR. The sample has around 21,000 clones; 84% are singletons. Sequenced input: peripheral blood. The receptors originated from a man between 35 and 55 years old with acute or convalescent COVID-19.

The V gene is TRBV5-8, the J gene TRBJ2-7; 9 bases match TRBD2. In germline, CDR1 is SGHTS, CDR2 YDEGEE. The CDR3 is 14 residues long. V lost 3 bases, J lost 6 bases, and 7 bases stayed unmatched. This CDR3 reads CASSSRLAGFEQYF. The CDR3 DNA reads TGTGCCAGCAGCTCCAGGCTAGCGGGATTCGAGCAGTACTTC.

This clone was detected only once. The chain links TRBV7-2 to TRBJ1-6; D may be TRBD1 (5 bases). Trimming stripped 4 bases from V and 0 bases from J, with 16 bases between. Germline-derived CDR1 and CDR2 are SGHTA and FQGNSA. CDR3 length: 18 residues. The CDR3 protein is CASSSGLSGLSYNSPLHF. CDR3 in DNA: TGTGCCAGCAGCTCGGGACTTTCTGGCCTCTCCTATAATTCACCCCTCCACTTT.

This rearrangement joins TRBV20-1 to TRBJ2-1; 11 bases are shared with TRBD2. From germline, CDR1 is DFQATT and CDR2 SNEGSKA (reference sequence). This CDR3 is 14 amino acids long. The J segment lost 6 bases and the V segment lost 3 bases, leaving 4 bases of the junction unmatched. CDR3 in amino acids: CSASISGRVNEQFF. The CDR3 nucleotides are TGCAGTGCTAGTATTAGCGGGAGGGTCAATGAGCAGTTCTTC.

This clone occurred a few times. The V and J genes are TRBV7-6 and TRBJ2-2; perhaps TRBD1 as D (7 bases). CDR1 SGHVS and CDR2 FNYEAQ come from the germline V gene. CDR3 length: 15 residues. V was clipped by 5 bases and J by 7 bases, with 17 bases between them. The chain's CDR3 is CASSPIDREVGELFF. CDR3 nucleotides: TGTGCCAGCAGCCCTATCGACAGGGAGGTCGGGGAGCTGTTTTTT.

V and J are TRBV2 and TRBJ2-7; 7 nucleotides line up with TRBD1. This CDR3 spans 12 amino acids. From germline, CDR1 is SNHLY and CDR2 FYNNEI. V trimming: 7 bases; J trimming: 5 bases; junction bases outside the gene matches: 5. The CDR3 loop is CASTLQGNEQYF. DNA for the CDR3: TGTGCCAGCACCCTACAGGGGAACGAGCAGTACTTC.

This clone appeared once. CDR3 sequence reads: CASSYRGSTEAFF. CDR3 nucleotides: TGTGCCAGCAGTTATCGAGGGAGTACTGAAGCTTTCTTT. The rearrangement joins TRBV28 to TRBJ1-1; D unresolved. The CDR3 is 13 residues long. Germline V gene lookup returns CDR1 MDHEN and CDR2 SYDVKM. Trimming stripped 4 bases from V and 5 bases from J, with 11 bases between.

This clone was seen once. The chain uses TRBV30 and TRBJ2-1, with 8 bases aligning to TRBD1. The CDR3 has 14 amino acids. The ends lost 3 bases at V and 4 bases at J; junction bases unmatched: 5. Germline V gives CDR1 GTSNPN, CDR2 SVGIG (reference sequence). The CDR3 DNA is TGTGCCTGGAGAGGGACAGGTCGGTACAATGAGCAGTTCTTC. Amino acids: CAWRGTGRYNEQFF.

This clone was recorded a few times. The chain recombines TRBV9 with TRBJ1-5; maybe TRBD1 (6 bases). CDR3 length equals 20 residues. With 0 bases removed from V and 0 bases from J, the gap between germline ends came to 22 bases. Germline loops: CDR1 SGDLS, CDR2 YYNGEE. CDR3 sequence (DNA): TGTGCCAGCAGCGTAGGGGACAAGGGCTTCTGGTCCTATAGCAATCAGCCCCAGCATTTT. Amino acids: CASSVGDKGFWSYSNQPQHF.

This clone was seen once. The V call is TRBV29-1, the J call TRBJ2-5; D is unresolved. In germline, CDR1 is SQVTM, CDR2 ANQGSEA. Trimming pared 4 bases from V and 2 bases from J, leaving 8 bases between. The CDR3 covers 12 residues. The CDR3 coding sequence is TGCAGCGTTGTAGGAGTGCAAGAGACCCAGTACTTC. Amino acid sequence: CSVVGVQETQYF.

The chain has TRBV19 and TRBJ1-2; weak D call: TRBD1 (5 bases). Trimming stripped 1 base from V and 6 bases from J, with 9 bases between. The CDR3 extends over 13 amino acids. Germline V CDR1 and CDR2: LNHDA, SQIVND (reference sequence). The CDR3 sequence: CASSIVAGDGYTF. The DNA of the CDR3 is TGTGCCAGTAGTATAGTGGCGGGGGATGGCTACACCTTC.

J is TRBJ2-7 and V is TRBV30, with 8 bases aligning to TRBD2. The CDR3 sequence is 12 residues long. CDR1 is GTSNPN and CDR2 is SVGIG in the germline V gene (reference sequence). The V segment lost 0 bases and the J segment 9 bases; nucleotides outside the gene matches: 4. The CDR3 DNA is TGTGCCTGGAGTGTACGCGGGGGGAGGCAGTACTTC. Protein sequence: CAWSVRGGRQYF.

The chain couples TRBV24-1 to TRBJ1-5, with a weak D call TRBD1 (6 bases). Germline values: CDR1 KGHDR, CDR2 SFDVKD. V was cut by 9 bases and J by 1 base, with 12 bases left in between. This CDR3 is built from 14 residues. In DNA form, the CDR3 reads TGTGCCACCGGAGGACAGATAAGCAATCAGCCCCAGCATTTT. Amino acids: CATGGQISNQPQHF.

The chain carries TRBV11-2 and TRBJ2-7, with D perhaps TRBD1 (6 bases). Trimming left V 7 bases short and J 4 bases short, with 23 bases between. CDR3 size: 16 residues. Germline CDR1 and CDR2: SGHAT and FQNNGV. The CDR3 bases are TGTGCCAGCACCCCCAGGTCCCCAGGGGTGATTTACGAGCAGTACTTC. Protein sequence: CASTPRSPGVIYEQYF.

The chain has TRBV3-1 (or the pseudogene TRBV3-2) and TRBJ2-5; 10 bases fit TRBD2. The CDR3 totals 17 residues. The J segment lost 5 bases and the V segment lost 4 bases, leaving 13 bases of the junction unmatched. Germline values: CDR1 LGHDT, CDR2 YNNKEL (reference sequence). CDR3 nucleotide sequence: TGTGCCAGCAGCCCAAGACGCAGGAATAGCGGGGGGGAGACCCAGTACTTC. It encodes CASSPRRRNSGGETQYF.

The chain couples TRBV12-3 or TRBV12-4 to TRBJ2-7, with unresolved D. V was clipped by 6 bases and J by 1 base, with 7 bases between them. This CDR3 is built from 12 residues. The CDR3 DNA reads as TGTGCCAGCAGCGGTCTATCCTACGAGCAGTACTTC. It is translated as CASSGLSYEQYF.

This chain connects TRBV2 to TRBJ2-1, with TRBD2 matching over 15 bases. The CDR3 is made up of 16 amino acids. The V gene end was trimmed by 5 bases and the J gene end by 8 bases; junction bases not matched to a gene: 7. Looked up from germline, CDR1 is SNHLY and CDR2 is FYNNEI. The DNA of the CDR3 is TGTGCCAGCAGTTCCGGACTAGCGGGGGGGTCCGATGAGCAGTTCTTC. This encodes CASSSGLAGGSDEQFF.

The chain has TRBV10-3 and TRBJ2-3; D is unresolved. The length of the CDR3 is 12 residues. Per germline, CDR1 ENHRY and CDR2 SYGVKD. Trimming removed 3 bases at V and 2 bases at J, with 3 bases between. CDR3 amino acids: CAISDNTDTQYF. The CDR3 region has the DNA TGTGCCATCAGTGACAACACAGATACGCAGTATTTT.

This chain links TRBV7-9 with TRBJ1-2; 10 bases are shared with TRBD1. The trim removed 5 bases at V and 6 bases at J, leaving 6 bases unmatched. Germline V CDR1 and CDR2: SEHNR, FQNEAQ (reference sequence). This CDR3 is 14 amino acids long. The CDR3 here is CASSLRDRGHGYTF. CDR3 sequence (DNA): TGTGCCAGCAGCCTCCGGGACAGGGGACATGGCTACACCTTC.

The CDR3 nucleotides read TGTGCCAGCAGTTTGATTCAGGGGCTCAGGGCCCAGCATTTT. Translation gives CASSLIQGLRAQHF. V gene TRBV6-2 or TRBV6-3 combines with J gene TRBJ1-5, with D tentatively TRBD1 (6 bases). V was pared by 4 bases and J by 11 bases, with 18 bases between. Germline CDR1 is MNHEY and CDR2 is SVGEGT. The CDR3 has 14 amino acids.

The chain is built from TRBV19 and TRBJ2-7, with a tentative D call TRBD2 (6 bases). Germline assignment: CDR1 LNHDA and CDR2 SQIVND (reference sequence). The germline V and J ends were trimmed by 0 bases and 3 bases, with 12 bases remaining between them. This CDR3 spans 15 amino acids. The CDR3 DNA is TGTGCCAGTAGTATAGATCCGGCGGGATTCTACGAGCAGTACTTC. It is translated as CASSIDPAGFYEQYF.